This T cell receptor beta chain came from a study of cytomegalovirus exposure and HLA in healthy donors. PCR primers comprised 60 Vbeta and 13 Jbeta primers. Produced via immunoSEQ multiplex PCR; TCRdb's table is partial and in-frame only. The table includes about 80,000 clones, under 70% detected once. The junction had 2 bases not matched to a gene; V was cut back by 4 bases and J by 8 bases. The CDR3 is 14 residues long. Germline assignment: CDR1 MNHNY and CDR2 SVGAGI (reference sequence). The source is a woman in her forties or fifties in good health and CMV-seropositive. The chain couples TRBV6-6 to TRBJ2-1, with 13 nucleotides matching TRBD2. The sequencing sample was made of PBMCs. The DNA for the CDR3 is TGTGCCAGCAGTTTAACTAGCGGGGGGGATGAGCAGTTCTTC. Protein sequence: CASSLTSGGDEQFF.